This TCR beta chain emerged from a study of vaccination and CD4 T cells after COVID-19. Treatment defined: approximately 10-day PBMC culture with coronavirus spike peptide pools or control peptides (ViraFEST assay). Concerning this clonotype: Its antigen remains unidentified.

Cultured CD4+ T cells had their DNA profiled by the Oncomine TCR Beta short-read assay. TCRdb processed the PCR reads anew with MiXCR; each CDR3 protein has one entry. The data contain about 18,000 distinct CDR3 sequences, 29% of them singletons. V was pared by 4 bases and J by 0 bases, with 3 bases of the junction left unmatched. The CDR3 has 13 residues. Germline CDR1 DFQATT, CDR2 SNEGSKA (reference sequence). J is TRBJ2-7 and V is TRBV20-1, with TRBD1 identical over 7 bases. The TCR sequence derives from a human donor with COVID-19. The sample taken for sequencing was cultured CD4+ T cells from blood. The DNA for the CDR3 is TGCAGTGCTACCAGGGACAGCTCCTACGAGCAGTACTTC. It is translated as CSATRDSSYEQYF.